These 30 T cell receptor beta chains came from one sample sequenced in a study of regulatory T cells in long-lasting Graves disease. Arm-PCR of CDR3 regions with iRepertoire HTBI primers generated TCR beta libraries. TCRdb re-called the multiplex PCR reads with MiXCR, one entry per CDR3 protein. This table has 450,000 to 500,000 distinct CDR3 sequences, about 17% appearing once. The time point denotes: newly diagnosed GD, antithyroid drugs for less than 3 months. After RNA was extracted from PBMCs, the TCR library was made from it. The data were also submitted as part of a second study, on T cells in Graves' hyperthyroidism and ophthalmopathy.

The sequencing used peripheral blood mononuclear cells (PBMCs), collected at new diagnosis, from a patient treated with antithyroid drugs. These receptors all stem from a man between 35 and 55 years old with Graves disease.

The table lists this clonotype with many counts. V and J are TRBV6-1 and TRBJ2-1, with 11 positions matching TRBD2. Germline CDR1 is MNHNS and CDR2 is SASEGT. V gave up 6 bases and J gave up 5 bases; unmatched junction bases: 6. The CDR3 is made up of 15 amino acids. CDR3 amino acids: CASSQTSGINNEQFF. CDR3 DNA: TGTGCCAGCAGCCAGACTAGCGGGATCAACAATGAGCAGTTCTTC.

In the case of this clonotype: Given a much more abundant clone one base away, this may be a read error. This chain uses TRBV7-2 with TRBJ2-3, with no clear D. Germline CDR1 and CDR2: SGHTA and FQGNSA. The CDR3 contains 17 residues. Trimming shortened V by 1 base and J by 0 bases, and 14 bases separated the two germline ends. The CDR3 DNA follows: TGTGCCAGCAGCTTAGTCGGTGTGGGGTCTAGCACAGATACGCAGTATTTT. Its protein is CASSLVGVGSSTDTQYF.

This clonotype has at least ten counts. The genes are TRBV7-9 and TRBJ2-1; the match to TRBD2 covers 8 bases. The CDR3 covers 14 residues. The V gene's germline CDR1 is SEHNR and CDR2 FQNEAQ (reference sequence). V dropped 1 base and J dropped 8; count of bases not matched to a gene: 4. CDR3 nucleotide sequence: TGTGCCAGCAGCTTAGTGGGACTAGTCCATGAGCAGTTCTTC. This encodes CASSLVGLVHEQFF. Looking up the rest from reference TRBV7-9 and TRBJ2-1 gives the full variable domain: DTGVSQNPRHKITKRGQNVTFRCDPISEHNRLYWYRQTLGQGPEFLTYFQNEAQLEKSRLLSDRFSAERPKGSFSTLEIQRTEQGDSAMYLCASSLVGLVHEQFFGPGTRLTVL.

Details on this clonotype: Sequence at one end of the junction differs from germline and may be a read error. The V gene is TRBV20-1, the J gene TRBJ2-7; 11 nucleotides align to TRBD2. The CDR3 spans 14 residues. Germline CDR1 and CDR2: DFQATT and SNEGSKA (reference sequence). Here the CDR3 DNA reads TGCGGTGCTAGGGGGCTAGCGGGAGGTTACGAGCAGTACTTC. Encoded protein: CGARGLAGGYEQYF.

As regards this clonotype: A much larger clone sits a single nucleotide away, making a read error possible. The chain combines TRBV10-3 with TRBJ1-2; D is perhaps TRBD1 (5 bases). CDR1 and CDR2 (germline): ENHRY, SYGVKD. The CDR3 is made up of 12 amino acids. Trimming stripped 4 bases from V and 8 bases from J, with 11 bases between. CDR3: CAISVGAGGYTF. Here the CDR3 DNA reads TGTGCCATCAGTGTTGGGGCGGGGGGCTACACCTTC.

This clonotype was detected ten times or more. This chain uses TRBV7-9 with TRBJ2-5; 10 bases agree with TRBD1. J was trimmed by 0 bases and V by 1 base; bases with no gene match: 2. Germline CDR1 reads SEHNR; CDR2 reads FQNEAQ (reference sequence). The CDR3 has 16 residues. The CDR3 loop reads CASSLGGTGDQETQYF. Written as DNA, the CDR3 is TGTGCCAGCAGCTTAGGGGGGACAGGGGACCAAGAGACCCAGTACTTC.

Many counts were recorded for this clonotype. V gene TRBV11-3 combines with J gene TRBJ2-3; the match to TRBD2 covers 7 bases. The CDR3 runs to 15 residues. Germline lookup yields CDR1 SGHNT and CDR2 YENEEA. The junction had 5 bases not matched to a gene; V was cut back by 5 bases and J by 0 bases. The CDR3 region has the DNA TGTGCCAGCAGCCGGCTAGCGGCAAGCACAGATACGCAGTATTTT. Translating gives CASSRLAASTDTQYF.

In this sample, this clonotype turned up many times. The chain joins TRBV24-1 to TRBJ2-3; either TRBD1 or TRBD2 may supply D (6 bases each). Trimming shortened V by 4 bases and J by 0 bases, and 13 bases separated the two germline ends. The CDR3 consists of 16 residues. Per germline, CDR1 KGHDR and CDR2 SFDVKD. The CDR3 bases are TGTGCCACCAGTGAACCGACAGGAGGGAGCACAGATACGCAGTATTTT. Protein: CATSEPTGGSTDTQYF.

This clonotype was found many times. The chain couples TRBV29-1 to TRBJ1-2, with 7 nucleotides matching TRBD1. The CDR3 has 15 amino acids. The germline V gene encodes CDR1 SQVTM and CDR2 ANQGSEA. Trimming took 5 bases from V and 4 from J; bases not matched to a gene: 13. CDR3: CSVPGTETISYGYTF. CDR3 nucleotide sequence: TGCAGCGTTCCCGGGACAGAAACAATATCCTATGGCTACACCTTC.

The chain links TRBV20-1 to TRBJ2-3; D is perhaps TRBD2 (6 bases). CDR1 and CDR2 (germline): DFQATT, SNEGSKA (reference sequence). V was clipped by 1 base and J by 1 base, with 6 bases between them. The CDR3 sequence is 13 residues long. The CDR3 loop is CSARGLGTDTQYF. CDR3 nucleotide sequence: TGCAGTGCTAGAGGACTAGGCACAGATACGCAGTATTTT.

Many counts were recorded for this clonotype. This chain connects TRBV5-1 to TRBJ2-7; TRBD2 might be the D (5 bases). Trimming took off 0 bases at V and 1 base at J, with 11 bases between the two ends. Germline CDR1 reads SGHRS; CDR2 reads YFSETQ. This CDR3 has 15 amino acids. Written as DNA, the CDR3 is TGCGCCAGCAGCTTGGATCGGGGAAGGTCCTACGAGCAGTACTTC. Protein sequence: CASSLDRGRSYEQYF.

At least ten counts were recorded for this clonotype. The genes are TRBV28 and TRBJ1-1, with TRBD1 as a possible D gene (5 bases). This CDR3 is 15 amino acids long. The V and J ends lost 4 bases and 1 base respectively, with 13 bases between them. Germline lookup yields CDR1 MDHEN and CDR2 SYDVKM. The CDR3 loop is CASSSSAGGNTEAFF. The CDR3 nucleotides are TGTGCCAGCAGTTCCTCGGCGGGGGGGAACACTGAAGCTTTCTTT.

This clonotype was counted at least ten times. The rearrangement uses TRBV18 and TRBJ2-5; D possibly matches TRBD1 or TRBD2 (5 bases each). CDR3 length: 15 amino acids. Trimming removed 1 base at V and 3 bases at J, with 12 bases between. Germline V gene data show CDR1 as KGHSH and CDR2 as LQKENI. CDR3 amino acids: CASSPRGRREETQYF. The CDR3 region has the DNA TGTGCCAGCTCACCACGGGGACGGCGAGAAGAGACCCAGTACTTC.

This clonotype was seen ten or more times. V usage is TRBV5-5 and J usage is TRBJ2-1, with 11 bases lining up with TRBD2. This CDR3 is built from 13 residues. Trimming at V came to 7 bases and at J to 8 bases, leaving 5 bases not matched to a gene. Germline V CDR1 and CDR2: SGHKS, YYEKEE (reference sequence). The CDR3 bases are TGTGCCAGCCGCAGACTAGCGGGATATGAGCAGTTCTTC. Translating it yields CASRRLAGYEQFF.

This rearrangement joins TRBV20-1 to TRBJ2-5; no reliable D call. The ends were cut back, 4 bases at V and 5 bases at J, with 2 bases in the middle. The CDR3 consists of 9 residues. Germline values: CDR1 DFQATT, CDR2 SNEGSKA (reference sequence). The CDR3 nucleotides are TGCAGTGCTACGGAGACCCAGTACTTC. Its protein is CSATETQYF.

This clonotype was detected a few times. The V and J genes are TRBV29-1 and TRBJ2-7, with 8 bases that match TRBD2. This CDR3 region has 12 residues. J lost 5 bases, V lost 6 bases, and 6 bases had no gene match. The V gene's germline CDR1 is SQVTM and CDR2 ANQGSEA. The CDR3 DNA is TGCAGCGTGGACCTCGGGGGGGACGAGCAGTACTTC. It translates to CSVDLGGDEQYF.

This rearrangement joins TRBV9 to TRBJ2-2; the D gene is possibly TRBD2 (5 bases). The CDR3 runs 16 residues. The V gene's germline CDR1 is SGDLS and CDR2 YYNGEE. The V end was cut by 0 bases, the J end by 6 bases, with 15 bases between. The CDR3 loop reads CASSVGEVRVSGELFF. DNA for the CDR3: TGTGCCAGCAGCGTAGGAGAGGTGCGGGTCTCCGGGGAGCTGTTTTTT.

The CDR3 is CASSEGQTYGYTF. CDR3 sequence (DNA): TGTGCCAGCAGTGAGGGACAGACCTATGGCTACACCTTC. V usage is TRBV25-1 and J usage is TRBJ1-2; 7 bases map to TRBD1. The junction had 2 bases not matched to a gene; V was cut back by 3 bases and J by 4 bases. This CDR3 contains 13 residues. CDR1 MGHDK and CDR2 SYGVNS come from the germline V gene.

The rearrangement links TRBV28 to TRBJ1-1; D is undetermined. In germline, CDR1 is MDHEN, CDR2 SYDVKM. CDR3 length: 13 amino acids. Trimming cost V 8 bases and J 1 base, with 11 bases left between them. CDR3 residues: CASGVPGNTEAFF. In DNA, the CDR3 is TGTGCCAGCGGCGTACCTGGGAACACTGAAGCTTTCTTT.

The rearrangement uses TRBV4-1 and TRBJ2-2; TRBD2 matches 13 bases. Losses at the gene ends were 0 bases for V and 4 bases for J; bases not matched to a gene: 5. Germline V gene lookup returns CDR1 MGHRA and CDR2 YSYEKL. The CDR3 runs to 18 residues. CDR3 protein: CASSQDLGLAGLTGELFF. CDR3 coding DNA: TGCGCCAGCAGCCAAGATCTGGGACTAGCGGGACTCACCGGGGAGCTGTTTTTT.

This clonotype was counted between two and nine times. CDR3 DNA sequence: TGTGCCAGCAGTTACGGGGGCGGAGCTAGCGGGAGAAATGAGCAGTTCTTC. As protein: CASSYGGGASGRNEQFF. This chain links TRBV6-2 or TRBV6-3 with TRBJ2-1, with 10 positions matching TRBD2. This CDR3 has 17 amino acids. From germline, CDR1 is MNHEY and CDR2 SVGEGT. J gave up 7 bases and V 2 bases, and 11 bases lay outside the gene matches.

This clonotype occurred a few times. The rearrangement joins TRBV14 to TRBJ2-7, with D hard to call. The CDR3 has 16 residues. Germline V gives CDR1 SGHDN, CDR2 FVKESK. Trimming pared 0 bases from V and 2 bases from J, leaving 14 bases between. In DNA form, the CDR3 reads TGTGCCAGCAGCCAAGAGGCGACTGAAGTCCCCTACGAGCAGTACTTC. Protein product: CASSQEATEVPYEQYF.

This clonotype was observed a handful of times. This chain links TRBV19 with TRBJ2-7; perhaps TRBD1 as D (6 bases). Germline values: CDR1 LNHDA, CDR2 SQIVND (reference sequence). The length of the CDR3 is 13 residues. V lost 7 bases, J lost 4 bases, and 14 bases lay in between. The CDR3 region has the DNA TGTGCCAGTACAAGGGGCAGGGGATACGAGCAGTACTTC. It encodes CASTRGRGYEQYF.

This clonotype has at least ten counts. V and J are TRBV7-9 and TRBJ2-3; D is unclear. The V gene's germline CDR1 is SEHNR and CDR2 FQNEAQ (reference sequence). This CDR3 comprises 12 residues. Trimming cost V 5 bases and J 2 bases, with 5 bases left between them. This CDR3 is CASSPFTDTQYF. DNA of the CDR3: TGTGCCAGCAGCCCATTCACAGATACGCAGTATTTT. The full variable domain, its missing parts supplied by reference TRBV7-9 and TRBJ2-3, is DTGVSQNPRHKITKRGQNVTFRCDPISEHNRLYWYRQTLGQGPEFLTYFQNEAQLEKSRLLSDRFSAERPKGSFSTLEIQRTEQGDSAMYLCASSPFTDTQYFGPGTRLTVL.

This clonotype was recorded many times. The chain has TRBV12-3 or TRBV12-4 and TRBJ2-3; a weak D match, TRBD1 (5 bases). V lost 10 bases and J lost 2, with 16 bases in between. This CDR3 region has 14 residues. CDR3: CATCRRQLTDTQYF. In nucleotides, the CDR3 is TGTGCCACCTGTAGGCGACAGCTCACAGATACGCAGTATTTT.

This clonotype occurred many times. The J gene is TRBJ1-5, the V gene TRBV29-1; D perhaps matches TRBD1 (6 bases). Trimming stripped 4 bases from V and 2 bases from J, with 12 bases between. Germline-derived CDR1 and CDR2 are SQVTM and ANQGSEA. This CDR3 has 14 residues. The chain's CDR3 is CSVGGGGGNQPQHF. The DNA for the CDR3 is TGCAGCGTTGGGGGCGGGGGCGGCAATCAGCCCCAGCATTTT.

This clonotype appeared many times. The V call is TRBV7-2, the J call TRBJ2-7; D not certain. Germline CDR1 is SGHTA and CDR2 is FQGNSA. Trimming took off 5 bases at V and 5 bases at J, with 13 bases between the two ends. The CDR3 runs 13 residues. The CDR3 DNA is TGTGCCAGCAGCCTTACGATCGACCACGAGCAGTACTTC. Translated, it gives CASSLTIDHEQYF.

Ten or more counts support this clonotype. The J gene is TRBJ2-1, the V gene TRBV27; D unclear. V was clipped by 4 bases and J by 5 bases, with 12 bases between them. The length of the CDR3 is 14 residues. The germline CDR1 and CDR2 sequences are MNHEY and SMNVEV (reference sequence). The CDR3 spells CASSSPRGDNEQFF. For the CDR3, the DNA is TGTGCCAGCAGTTCCCCGCGAGGCGACAATGAGCAGTTCTTC.

J is TRBJ1-5 and V is TRBV24-1; TRBD1 is a possible D gene (6 bases). The CDR3 totals 15 residues. The germline V gene encodes CDR1 KGHDR and CDR2 SFDVKD. The V gene lost 3 bases and the J gene lost 8 bases, with 16 bases spanning the gap. In DNA form, the CDR3 reads TGTGCCACCAGTGATCCCAGACAGGTCGGAGAGCCCCAGCATTTT. Its protein is CATSDPRQVGEPQHF.

This clonotype has at least ten counts. The chain combines TRBV12-3 or TRBV12-4 with TRBJ2-4, with D maybe TRBD2 (6 bases). V was pared by 6 bases and J by 7 bases, with 19 bases between. The CDR3 runs to 15 residues. The CDR3 sequence is CASSNMPTGGNIQYF. The DNA of the CDR3 is TGTGCCAGCAGCAACATGCCTACAGGAGGGAACATTCAGTACTTC.